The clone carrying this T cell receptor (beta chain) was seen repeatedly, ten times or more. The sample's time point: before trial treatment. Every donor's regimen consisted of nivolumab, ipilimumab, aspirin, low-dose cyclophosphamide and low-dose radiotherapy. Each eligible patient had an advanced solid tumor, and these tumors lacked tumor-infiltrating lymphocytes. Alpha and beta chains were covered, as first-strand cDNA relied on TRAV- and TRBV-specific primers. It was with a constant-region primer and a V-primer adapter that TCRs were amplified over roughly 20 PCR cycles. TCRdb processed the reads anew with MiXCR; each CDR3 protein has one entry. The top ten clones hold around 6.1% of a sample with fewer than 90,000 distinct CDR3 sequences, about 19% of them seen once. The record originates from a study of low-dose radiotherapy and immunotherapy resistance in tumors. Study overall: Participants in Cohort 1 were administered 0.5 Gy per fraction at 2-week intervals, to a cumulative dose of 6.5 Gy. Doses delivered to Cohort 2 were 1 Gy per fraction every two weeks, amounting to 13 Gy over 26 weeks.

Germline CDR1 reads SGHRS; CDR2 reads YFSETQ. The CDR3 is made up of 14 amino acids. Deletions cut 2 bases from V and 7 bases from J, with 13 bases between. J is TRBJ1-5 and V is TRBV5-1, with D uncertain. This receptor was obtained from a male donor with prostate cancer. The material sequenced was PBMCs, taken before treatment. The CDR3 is CASSLEGTGQPQHF. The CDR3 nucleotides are TGCGCCAGCAGCTTAGAGGGAACGGGACAGCCCCAGCATTTT.